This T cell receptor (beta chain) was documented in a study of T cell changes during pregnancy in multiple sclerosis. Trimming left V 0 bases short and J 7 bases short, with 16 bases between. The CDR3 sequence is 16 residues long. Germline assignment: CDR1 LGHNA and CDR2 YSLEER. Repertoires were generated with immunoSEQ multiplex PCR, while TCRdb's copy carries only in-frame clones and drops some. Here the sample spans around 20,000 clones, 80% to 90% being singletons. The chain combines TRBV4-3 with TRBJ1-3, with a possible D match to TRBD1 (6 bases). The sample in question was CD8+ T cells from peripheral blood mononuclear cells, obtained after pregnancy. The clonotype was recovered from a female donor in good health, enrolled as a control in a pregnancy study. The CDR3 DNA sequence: TGCGCCAGCAGCCAAGATCAGGGGACCCTAGCTAACACCATATATTTT. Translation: CASSQDQGTLANTIYF.